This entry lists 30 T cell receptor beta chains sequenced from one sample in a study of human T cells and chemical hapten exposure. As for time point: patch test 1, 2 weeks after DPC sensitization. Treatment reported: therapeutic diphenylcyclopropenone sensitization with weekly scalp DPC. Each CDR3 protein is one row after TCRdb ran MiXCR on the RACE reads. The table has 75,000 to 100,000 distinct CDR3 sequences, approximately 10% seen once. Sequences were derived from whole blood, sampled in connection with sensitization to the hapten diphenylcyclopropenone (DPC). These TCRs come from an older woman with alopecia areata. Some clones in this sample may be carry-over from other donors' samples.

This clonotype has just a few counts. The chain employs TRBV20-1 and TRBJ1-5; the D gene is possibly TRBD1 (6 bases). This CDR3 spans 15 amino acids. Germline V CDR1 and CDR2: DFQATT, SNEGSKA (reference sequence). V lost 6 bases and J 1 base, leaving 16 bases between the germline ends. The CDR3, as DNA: TGCAGTGCAGGGGGACCCACGTCCAGCAATCAGCCCCAGCATTTT. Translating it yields CSAGGPTSSNQPQHF.

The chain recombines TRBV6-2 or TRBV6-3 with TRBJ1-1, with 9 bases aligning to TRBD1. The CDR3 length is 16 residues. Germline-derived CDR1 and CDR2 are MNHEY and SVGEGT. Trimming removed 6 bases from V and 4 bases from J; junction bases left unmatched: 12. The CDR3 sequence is CASRSGQGPQGTEAFF. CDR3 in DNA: TGTGCCAGCAGGTCGGGACAGGGTCCTCAGGGCACTGAAGCTTTCTTT.

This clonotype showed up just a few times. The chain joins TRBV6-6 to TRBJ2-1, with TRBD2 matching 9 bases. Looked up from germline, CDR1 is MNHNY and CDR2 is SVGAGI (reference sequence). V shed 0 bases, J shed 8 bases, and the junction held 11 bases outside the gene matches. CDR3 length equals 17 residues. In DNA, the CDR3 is TGTGCCAGCAGTTACTCCGACAAGGTGCGGGGGGGCTATGAGCAGTTCTTC. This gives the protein CASSYSDKVRGGYEQFF.

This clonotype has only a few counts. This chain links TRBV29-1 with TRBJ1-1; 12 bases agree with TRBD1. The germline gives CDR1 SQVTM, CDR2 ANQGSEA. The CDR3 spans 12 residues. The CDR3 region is CNMGQGATEAFF. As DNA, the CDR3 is TGCAACATGGGACAGGGGGCGACTGAAGCTTTCTTT.

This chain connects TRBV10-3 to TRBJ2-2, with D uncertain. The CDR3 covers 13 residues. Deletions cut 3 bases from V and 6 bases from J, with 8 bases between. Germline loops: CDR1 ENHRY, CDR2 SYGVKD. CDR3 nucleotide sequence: TGTGCCATCAGTGATACGGGCCCCGGGGAGCTGTTTTTT. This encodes CAISDTGPGELFF.

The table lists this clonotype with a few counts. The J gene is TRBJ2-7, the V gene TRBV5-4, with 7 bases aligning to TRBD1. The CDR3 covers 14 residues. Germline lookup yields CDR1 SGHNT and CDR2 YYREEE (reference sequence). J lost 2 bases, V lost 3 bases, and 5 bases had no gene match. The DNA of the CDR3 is TGTGCCAGCAGCTCCGGACAGGCACCCTACGAGCAGTACTTC. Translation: CASSSGQAPYEQYF.

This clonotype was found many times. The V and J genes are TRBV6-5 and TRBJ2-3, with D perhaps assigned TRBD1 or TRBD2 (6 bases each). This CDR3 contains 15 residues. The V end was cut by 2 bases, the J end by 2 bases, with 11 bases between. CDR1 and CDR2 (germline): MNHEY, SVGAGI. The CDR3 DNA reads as TGTGCCAGCAGTTACATTGGGGGGCTCACAGATACGCAGTATTTT. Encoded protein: CASSYIGGLTDTQYF.

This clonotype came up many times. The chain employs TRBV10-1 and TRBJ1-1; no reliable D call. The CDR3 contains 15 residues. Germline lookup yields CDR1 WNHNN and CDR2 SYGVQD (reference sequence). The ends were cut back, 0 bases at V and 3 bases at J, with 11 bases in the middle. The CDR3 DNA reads TGCGCCAGCAGTGAGTCTTCAGGCCTATACACTGAAGCTTTCTTT. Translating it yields CASSESSGLYTEAFF.

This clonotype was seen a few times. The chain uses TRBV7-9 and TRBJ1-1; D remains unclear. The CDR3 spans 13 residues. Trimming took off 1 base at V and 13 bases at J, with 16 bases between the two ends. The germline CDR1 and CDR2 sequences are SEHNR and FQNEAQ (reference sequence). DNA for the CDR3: TGTGCCAGCAGCTTAGAACCCCCCCATGTGCTTTTCTTT. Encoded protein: CASSLEPPHVLFF.

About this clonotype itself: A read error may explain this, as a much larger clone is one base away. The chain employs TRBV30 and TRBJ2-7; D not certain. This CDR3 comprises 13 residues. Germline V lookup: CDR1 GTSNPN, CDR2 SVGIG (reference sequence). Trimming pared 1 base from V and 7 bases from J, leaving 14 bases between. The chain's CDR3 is CAWSANSPLEQYF. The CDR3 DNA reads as TGTGCCTGGAGTGCAAACAGCCCCTTGGAGCAGTACTTC.

As DNA, the CDR3 is TGTGCCAGCAGCGTACTGAGTAACTATGGCTACACCTTC. Translating gives CASSVLSNYGYTF. The chain employs TRBV9 and TRBJ1-2; no definite D call. The V and J ends lost 1 base and 1 base respectively, with 5 bases between them. This CDR3 is built from 13 residues. CDR1 and CDR2 from the germline V gene are SGDLS and YYNGEE. Together with reference TRBV9 and TRBJ1-2, the CDR3 gives the full variable domain: DSGVTQTPKHLITATGQRVTLRCSPRSGDLSVYWYQQSLDQGLQFLIQYYNGEERAKGNILERFSAQQFPDLHSELNLSSLELGDSALYFCASSVLSNYGYTFGSGTRLTVV.

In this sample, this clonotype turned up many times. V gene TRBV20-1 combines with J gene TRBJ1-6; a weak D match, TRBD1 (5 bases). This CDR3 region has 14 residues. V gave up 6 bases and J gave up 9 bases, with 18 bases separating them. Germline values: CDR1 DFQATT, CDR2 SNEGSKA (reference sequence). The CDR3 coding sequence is TGCAGTGCGACGCACGGGGGGTTGAGTTCACCCCTCCACTTT. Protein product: CSATHGGLSSPLHF.

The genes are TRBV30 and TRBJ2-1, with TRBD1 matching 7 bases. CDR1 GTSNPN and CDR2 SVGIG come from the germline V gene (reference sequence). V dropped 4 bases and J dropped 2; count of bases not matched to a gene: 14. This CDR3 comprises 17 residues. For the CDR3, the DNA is TGTGCCTGGACCCAATTCAACAGGGGAAGTACCTACAATGAGCAGTTCTTC. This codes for CAWTQFNRGSTYNEQFF.

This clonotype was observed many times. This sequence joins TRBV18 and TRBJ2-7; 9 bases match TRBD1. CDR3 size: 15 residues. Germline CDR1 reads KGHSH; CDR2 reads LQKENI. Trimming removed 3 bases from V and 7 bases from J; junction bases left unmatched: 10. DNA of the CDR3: TGTGCCAGCTCACCTAGACAGGGGGTGCCGGGAGAGCAGTACTTC. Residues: CASSPRQGVPGEQYF.

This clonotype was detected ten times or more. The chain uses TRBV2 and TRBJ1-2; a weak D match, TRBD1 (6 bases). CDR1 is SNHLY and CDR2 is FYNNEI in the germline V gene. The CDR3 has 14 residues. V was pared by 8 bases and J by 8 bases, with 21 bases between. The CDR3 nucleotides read TGTGCCAGCCTGAGGGGGGAGACAGTCGGCGGCTACACCTTC. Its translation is CASLRGETVGGYTF.

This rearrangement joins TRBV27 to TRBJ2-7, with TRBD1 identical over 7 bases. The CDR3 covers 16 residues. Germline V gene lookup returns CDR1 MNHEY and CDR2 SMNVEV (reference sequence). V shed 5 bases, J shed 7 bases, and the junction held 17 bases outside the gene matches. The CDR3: CASSVTSGTAGSEQYF. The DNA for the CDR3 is TGTGCCAGCAGTGTAACTTCCGGGACAGCAGGGTCTGAGCAGTACTTC.

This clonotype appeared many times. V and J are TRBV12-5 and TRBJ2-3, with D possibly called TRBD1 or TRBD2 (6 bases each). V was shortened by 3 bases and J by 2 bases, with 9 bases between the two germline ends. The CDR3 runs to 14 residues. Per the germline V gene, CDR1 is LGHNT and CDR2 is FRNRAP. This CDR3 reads CASGFGGPTDTQYF. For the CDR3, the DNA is TGTGCTAGTGGTTTCGGGGGCCCCACAGATACGCAGTATTTT.

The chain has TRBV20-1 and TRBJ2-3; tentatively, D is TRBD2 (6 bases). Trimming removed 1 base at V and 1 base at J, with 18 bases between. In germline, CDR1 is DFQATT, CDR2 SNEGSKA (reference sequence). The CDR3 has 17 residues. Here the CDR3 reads CSARGVGAGPRTDTQYF. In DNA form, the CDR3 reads TGCAGTGCTAGAGGTGTTGGTGCGGGGCCCCGCACAGATACGCAGTATTTT.

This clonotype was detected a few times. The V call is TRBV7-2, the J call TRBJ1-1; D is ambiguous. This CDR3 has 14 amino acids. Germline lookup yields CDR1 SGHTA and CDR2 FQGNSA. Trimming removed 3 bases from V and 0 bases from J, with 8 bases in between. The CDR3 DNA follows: TGTGCCAGCAGCTTGACGTGGATGAACACTGAAGCTTTCTTT. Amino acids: CASSLTWMNTEAFF.

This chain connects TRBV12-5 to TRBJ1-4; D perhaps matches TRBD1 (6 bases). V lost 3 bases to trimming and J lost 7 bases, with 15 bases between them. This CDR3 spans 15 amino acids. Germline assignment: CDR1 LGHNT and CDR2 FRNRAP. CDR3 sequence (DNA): TGTGCTAGTGGTTTTTTCTCCAACAGGGTTGAAAAACTGTTTTTT. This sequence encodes CASGFFSNRVEKLFF.

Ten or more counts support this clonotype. CDR3 sequence: CASSLRRGGTDTQYF. CDR3 nucleotides: TGTGCCAGCAGTTTGCGGCGGGGGGGCACAGATACGCAGTATTTT. The rearrangement links TRBV12-3 or TRBV12-4 to TRBJ2-3; 8 bases are a match to TRBD2. After removal of 3 bases from V and 1 base from J, the junction contained 3 bases not matched to a gene. This CDR3 is 15 amino acids long.

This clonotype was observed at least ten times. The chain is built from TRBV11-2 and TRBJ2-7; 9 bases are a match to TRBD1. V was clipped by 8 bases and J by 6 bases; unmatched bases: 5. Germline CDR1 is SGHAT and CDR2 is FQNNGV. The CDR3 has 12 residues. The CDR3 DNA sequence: TGTGCCAGCGGGGGACAGGGTGGCGAGCAGTACTTC. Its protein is CASGGQGGEQYF. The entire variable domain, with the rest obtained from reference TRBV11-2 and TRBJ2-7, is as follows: EAGVAQSPRYKIIEKRQSVAFWCNPISGHATLYWYQQILGQGPKLLIQFQNNGVVDDSQLPKDRFSAERLKGVDSTLKIQPAKLEDSAVYLCASGGQGGEQYFGPGTRLTVT.

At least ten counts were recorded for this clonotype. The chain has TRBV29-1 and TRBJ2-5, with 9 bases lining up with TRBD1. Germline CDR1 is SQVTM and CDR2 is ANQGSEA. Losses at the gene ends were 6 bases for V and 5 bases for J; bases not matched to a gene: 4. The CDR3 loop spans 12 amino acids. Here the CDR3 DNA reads TGCAGCGTGAACAGGGGGCACGAGACCCAGTACTTC. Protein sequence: CSVNRGHETQYF. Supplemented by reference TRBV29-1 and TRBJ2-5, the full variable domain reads SAVISQKPSRDICQRGTSLTIQCQVDSQVTMMFWYRQQPGQSLTLIATANQGSEATYESGFVIDKFPISRPNLTFSTLTVSNMSPEDSSIYLCSVNRGHETQYFGPGTRLLVL.

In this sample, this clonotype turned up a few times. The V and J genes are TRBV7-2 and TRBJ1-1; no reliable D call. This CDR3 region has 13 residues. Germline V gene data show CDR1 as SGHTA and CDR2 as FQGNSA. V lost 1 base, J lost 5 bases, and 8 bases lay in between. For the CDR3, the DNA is TGTGCCAGCAGCTTAGTCGGGGAAACTGAAGCTTTCTTT. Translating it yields CASSLVGETEAFF.

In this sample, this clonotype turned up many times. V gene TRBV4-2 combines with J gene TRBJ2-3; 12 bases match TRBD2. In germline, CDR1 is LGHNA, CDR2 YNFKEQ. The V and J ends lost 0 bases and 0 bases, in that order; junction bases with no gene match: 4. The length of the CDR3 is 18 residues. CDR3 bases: TGTGCCAGCAGCCAAGACAACCTAGCGGGGGGGAGCACAGATACGCAGTATTTT. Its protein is CASSQDNLAGGSTDTQYF.

CDR3 in DNA: TGTGCCAGCAGAACCGGACTAGCTCGTGAGACCCAGTACTTC. Translated: CASRTGLARETQYF. The chain employs TRBV6-6 and TRBJ2-5, with 8 nucleotides matching TRBD2. CDR3 length: 14 amino acids. Losses at the gene ends were 6 bases for V and 5 bases for J; bases not matched to a gene: 8. Germline loops: CDR1 MNHNY, CDR2 SVGAGI (reference sequence).

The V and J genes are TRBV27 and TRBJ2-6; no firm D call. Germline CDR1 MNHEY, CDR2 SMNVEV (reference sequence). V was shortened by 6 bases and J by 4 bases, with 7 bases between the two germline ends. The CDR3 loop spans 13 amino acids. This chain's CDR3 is CASRVSGANVLTF. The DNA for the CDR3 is TGTGCCAGCAGGGTTTCCGGGGCCAACGTCCTGACTTTC.

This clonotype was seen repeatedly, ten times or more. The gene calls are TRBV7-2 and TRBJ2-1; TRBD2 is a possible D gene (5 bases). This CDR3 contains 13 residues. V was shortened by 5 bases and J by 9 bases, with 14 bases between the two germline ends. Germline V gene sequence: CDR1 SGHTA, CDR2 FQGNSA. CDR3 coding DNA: TGTGCCAGCAGCCTCTTGCCCGCGGGTGAGCAGTTCTTC. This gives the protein CASSLLPAGEQFF. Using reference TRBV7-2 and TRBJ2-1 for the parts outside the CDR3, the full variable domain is GAGVSQSPSNKVTEKGKDVELRCDPISGHTALYWYRQSLGQGLEFLIYFQGNSAPDKSGLPSDRFSAERTGGSVSTLTIQRTQQEDSAVYLCASSLLPAGEQFFGPGTRLTVL.

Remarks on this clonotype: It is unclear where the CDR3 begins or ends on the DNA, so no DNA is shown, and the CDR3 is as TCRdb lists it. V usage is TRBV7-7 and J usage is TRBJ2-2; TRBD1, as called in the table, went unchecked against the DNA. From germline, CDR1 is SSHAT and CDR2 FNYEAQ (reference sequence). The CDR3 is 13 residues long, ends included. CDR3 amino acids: CASSPLRAGELFF.

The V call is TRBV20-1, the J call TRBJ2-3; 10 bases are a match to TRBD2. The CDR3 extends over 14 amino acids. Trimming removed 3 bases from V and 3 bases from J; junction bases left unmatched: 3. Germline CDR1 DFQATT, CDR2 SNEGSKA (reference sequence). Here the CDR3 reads CSASLAGETDTQYF. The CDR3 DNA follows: TGCAGTGCTAGCCTAGCGGGGGAGACAGATACGCAGTATTTT.